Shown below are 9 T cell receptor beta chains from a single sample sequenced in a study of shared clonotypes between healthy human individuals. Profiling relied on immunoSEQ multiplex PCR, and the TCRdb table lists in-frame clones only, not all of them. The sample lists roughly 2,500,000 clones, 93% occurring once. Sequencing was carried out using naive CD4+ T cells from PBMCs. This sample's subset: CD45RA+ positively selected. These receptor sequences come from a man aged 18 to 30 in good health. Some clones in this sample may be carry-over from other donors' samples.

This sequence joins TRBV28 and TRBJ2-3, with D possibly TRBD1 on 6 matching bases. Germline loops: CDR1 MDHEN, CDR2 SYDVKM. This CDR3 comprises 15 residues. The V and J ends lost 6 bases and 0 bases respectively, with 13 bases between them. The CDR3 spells CASRGVGASTDTQYF. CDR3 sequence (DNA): TGTGCCAGCAGGGGGGTGGGGGCTAGCACAGATACGCAGTATTTT.

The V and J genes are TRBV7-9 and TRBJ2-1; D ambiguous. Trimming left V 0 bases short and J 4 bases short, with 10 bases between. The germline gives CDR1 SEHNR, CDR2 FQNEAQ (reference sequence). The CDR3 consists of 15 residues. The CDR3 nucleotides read TGTGCCAGCAGCTTAGCTTTGCAGTTATACAATGAGCAGTTCTTC. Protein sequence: CASSLALQLYNEQFF.

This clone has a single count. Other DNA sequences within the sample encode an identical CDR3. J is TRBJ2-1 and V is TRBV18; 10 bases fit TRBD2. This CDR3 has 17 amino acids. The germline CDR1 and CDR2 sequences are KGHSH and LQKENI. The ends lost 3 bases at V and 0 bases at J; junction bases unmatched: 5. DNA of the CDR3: TGTGCCAGCTCACCCCCCGCTAGCGGGAGCTCCTACAATGAGCAGTTCTTC. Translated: CASSPPASGSSYNEQFF.

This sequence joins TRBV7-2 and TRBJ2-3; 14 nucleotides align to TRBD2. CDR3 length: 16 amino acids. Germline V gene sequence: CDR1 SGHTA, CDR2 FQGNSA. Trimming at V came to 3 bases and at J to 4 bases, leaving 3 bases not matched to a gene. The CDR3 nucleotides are TGTGCCAGCAGCTTTGGGACTAGCGGGAGTGCAGATACGCAGTATTTT. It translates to CASSFGTSGSADTQYF.

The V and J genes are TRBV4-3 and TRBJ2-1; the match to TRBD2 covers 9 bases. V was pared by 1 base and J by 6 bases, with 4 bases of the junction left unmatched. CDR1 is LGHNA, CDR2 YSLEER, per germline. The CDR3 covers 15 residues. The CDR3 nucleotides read TGCGCCAGCAGCCAAGTGCAAGCGGGAGGCAATGAGCAGTTCTTC. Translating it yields CASSQVQAGGNEQFF.

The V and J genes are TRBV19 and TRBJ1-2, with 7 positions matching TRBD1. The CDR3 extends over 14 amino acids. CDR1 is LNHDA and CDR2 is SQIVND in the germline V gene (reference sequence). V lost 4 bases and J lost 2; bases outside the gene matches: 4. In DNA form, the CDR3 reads TGTGCCAGTAGTACCCGACAGGGAAACTATGGCTACACCTTC. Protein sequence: CASSTRQGNYGYTF.

The chain's CDR3 is CASSRWTATF. As DNA, the CDR3 is TGTGCCAGCAGCAGATGGACCGCCACCTTC. The chain has TRBV11-3 and TRBJ1-2; D remains ambiguous. There are 10 residues in the CDR3. The germline gives CDR1 SGHNT, CDR2 YENEEA. V shed 5 bases and J shed 13 bases, with 11 bases lying between them.

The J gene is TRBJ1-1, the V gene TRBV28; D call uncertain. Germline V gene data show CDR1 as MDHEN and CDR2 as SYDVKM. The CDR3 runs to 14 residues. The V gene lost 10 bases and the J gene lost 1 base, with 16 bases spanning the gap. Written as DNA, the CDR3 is TGTGCCACCGATAGCATAGACCGGAACACTGAAGCTTTCTTT. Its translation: CATDSIDRNTEAFF.

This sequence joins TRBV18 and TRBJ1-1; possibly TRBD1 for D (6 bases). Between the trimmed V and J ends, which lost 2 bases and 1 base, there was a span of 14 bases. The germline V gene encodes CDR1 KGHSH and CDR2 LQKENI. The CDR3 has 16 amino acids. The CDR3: CASSPGQSLSNTEAFF. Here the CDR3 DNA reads TGTGCCAGCTCACCAGGACAGTCACTATCGAACACTGAAGCTTTCTTT.